Listed here are 26 T cell receptor beta chains from one sample, sequenced in a study of blood T cell repertoires in COVID-19 (dated by TCRdb to the early 2020s). Preparation of the library involved the immunoSEQ multiplex PCR assay. Held by TCRdb, this immuneACCESS table contains in-frame sequences only and omits some clones. Under half of the omission traces to an unresolved V gene where checked; the cause of the rest is unknown. The sample yields roughly 36,000 clones; just under 95% were counted once. 3.5% to 5% of the sample comes from the top ten. Sequencing used peripheral blood. The receptor set was obtained from a human donor with active COVID-19. The donor label of this sample is uncertain.

This clone came up once. The rearrangement uses TRBV4-2 and TRBJ1-2; no firm D call. V shed 4 bases and J shed 3 bases, with 9 bases lying between them. The CDR3 length is 13 residues. In germline, CDR1 is LGHNA, CDR2 YNFKEQ. CDR3 in amino acids: CASSRPGDYGYTF. The CDR3 DNA is TGTGCCAGCAGCCGCCCAGGCGACTATGGCTACACCTTC.

J is TRBJ1-2 and V is TRBV5-1, with 9 bases fitting TRBD1. Germline V gene data show CDR1 as SGHRS and CDR2 as YFSETQ. V shed 0 bases, J shed 2 bases, and the junction held 2 bases outside the gene matches. This CDR3 contains 15 residues. The CDR3 loop reads CASSLAGTGNYGYTF. The CDR3, as DNA: TGCGCCAGCAGCTTGGCCGGGACAGGGAACTATGGCTACACCTTC.

The chain employs TRBV7-9 and TRBJ2-2; tentatively, D is TRBD1 (5 bases). V shed 2 bases and J shed 1 base, with 8 bases lying between them. The V gene's germline CDR1 is SEHNR and CDR2 FQNEAQ (reference sequence). The CDR3 loop spans 15 amino acids. CDR3 in DNA: TGTGCCAGCAGCTTATTGACAGTGAACACCGGGGAGCTGTTTTTT. As protein: CASSLLTVNTGELFF.

This chain connects TRBV3-1 (or the pseudogene TRBV3-2) to TRBJ1-1, with D perhaps matching TRBD1 (6 bases). The CDR3 loop spans 17 amino acids. Germline V gene data show CDR1 as LGHDT and CDR2 as YNNKEL (reference sequence). Trimming took off 4 bases at V and 4 bases at J, with 22 bases between the two ends. The CDR3 DNA sequence: TGTGCCAGCAGCCCCTTTGCCATTGGACAGCTGAGCACTGAAGCTTTCTTT. It is translated as CASSPFAIGQLSTEAFF.

This chain connects TRBV7-2 to TRBJ2-1; weak D call: TRBD2 (6 bases). V was trimmed by 3 bases and J by 0 bases, leaving 12 bases between them. The CDR3 totals 16 residues. Germline V gene data show CDR1 as SGHTA and CDR2 as FQGNSA. CDR3 in DNA: TGTGCCAGCAGCTTTTCGGTCGGGAGCTCCTACAATGAGCAGTTCTTC. Translation gives CASSFSVGSSYNEQFF.

The chain uses TRBV5-1 and TRBJ2-7; 8 nucleotides align to TRBD1. The germline CDR1 and CDR2 sequences are SGHRS and YFSETQ. The V gene end was trimmed by 4 bases and the J gene end by 8 bases; junction bases not matched to a gene: 17. The CDR3 has 16 residues. The CDR3 coding sequence is TGCGCCAGCAGCCATAATCAGGGGGCGCTACCTTCGAAGCAGTACTTC. Translating it yields CASSHNQGALPSKQYF.

This chain joins TRBV28 and TRBJ1-3; perhaps TRBD1 as D (5 bases). Germline V gene lookup returns CDR1 MDHEN and CDR2 SYDVKM. V was clipped by 5 bases and J by 3 bases, with 11 bases between them. This CDR3 region has 14 residues. For the CDR3, the DNA is TGTGCCAGCAGTATCGGGGGAGTTGGAAACACCATATATTTT. It specifies CASSIGGVGNTIYF.

This chain uses TRBV4-1 with TRBJ2-3, with a possible D match to TRBD1 (7 bases). The CDR3 is 18 amino acids. V lost 2 bases and J lost 1, with 19 bases in between. Germline CDR1 and CDR2: MGHRA and YSYEKL. The CDR3 bases are TGCGCCAGCAGCCAATCCCAGGGGGGATCTTTTGGCACAGATACGCAGTATTTT. As protein: CASSQSQGGSFGTDTQYF.

The gene calls are TRBV18 and TRBJ1-1; D may be TRBD1 (6 bases). The V end lost 5 bases, the J end lost 4 bases, and 11 bases lay between the germline ends. Germline values: CDR1 KGHSH, CDR2 LQKENI. CDR3 size: 13 residues. CDR3 in DNA: TGTGCCAGCTCAGCGGGGGGCGTCACTGAAGCTTTCTTT. It translates to CASSAGGVTEAFF.

The chain uses TRBV2 and TRBJ2-2, with a weak D call TRBD2 (6 bases). The CDR3 has 15 amino acids. Trimming cost V 6 bases and J 2 bases, with 13 bases left between them. Germline values: CDR1 SNHLY, CDR2 FYNNEI. The CDR3 loop is CASSPGLSNTGELFF. In nucleotides, the CDR3 is TGTGCCAGCAGCCCTGGACTATCAAACACCGGGGAGCTGTTTTTT.

This chain links TRBV3-1 (or the pseudogene TRBV3-2) with TRBJ2-1; tentatively, D is TRBD1 (6 bases). CDR3 length: 14 amino acids. V lost 4 bases to trimming and J lost 0 bases, with 7 bases between them. Germline V gene sequence: CDR1 LGHDT, CDR2 YNNKEL (reference sequence). CDR3 region: CASSPDSSYNEQFF. The CDR3 nucleotides are TGTGCCAGCAGCCCGGACAGCTCCTACAATGAGCAGTTCTTC.

The rearrangement uses TRBV20-1 and TRBJ2-5, with 12 bases that match TRBD2. The trim removed 3 bases at V and 5 bases at J, leaving 7 bases unmatched. The germline CDR1 and CDR2 sequences are DFQATT and SNEGSKA (reference sequence). The CDR3 length is 15 residues. This CDR3 reads CSASKGLAGRETQYF. CDR3 coding DNA: TGCAGTGCTAGTAAGGGACTAGCGGGTCGGGAGACCCAGTACTTC.

The chain links TRBV2 to TRBJ1-2; a weak D match, TRBD1 (5 bases). The CDR3 has 14 amino acids. Between the trimmed V and J ends, which lost 5 bases and 7 bases, there was a span of 17 bases. Germline CDR1 and CDR2: SNHLY and FYNNEI. The CDR3 DNA sequence: TGTGCCAGCAGTACTAGCCGGGGCGAGACTGGCTACACCTTC. This sequence encodes CASSTSRGETGYTF.

The gene calls are TRBV7-6 and TRBJ2-5; D may be TRBD2 (5 bases). The V gene's germline CDR1 is SGHVS and CDR2 FNYEAQ. The V end lost 4 bases, the J end lost 3 bases, and 12 bases lay between the germline ends. This CDR3 has 14 amino acids. The CDR3 sequence: CASSSSWGEETQYF. CDR3 coding DNA: TGTGCCAGCAGCTCCAGTTGGGGAGAAGAGACCCAGTACTTC. Filled out from reference TRBV7-6 and TRBJ2-5, the complete variable domain reads GAGVSQSPRYKVTKRGQDVALRCDPISGHVSLYWYRQALGQGPEFLTYFNYEAQQDKSGLPNDRFSAERPEGSISTLTIQRTEQRDSAMYRCASSSSWGEETQYFGPGTRLLVL.

V usage is TRBV4-2 and J usage is TRBJ2-7; TRBD2 aligns across 11 bases. Germline V gene data show CDR1 as LGHNA and CDR2 as YNFKEQ. This CDR3 has 18 amino acids. J was trimmed by 3 bases and V by 0 bases; bases with no gene match: 10. The CDR3 sequence: CASSQERVLAGGDYEQYF. CDR3 DNA: TGTGCCAGCAGCCAAGAACGGGTGCTAGCGGGAGGAGACTACGAGCAGTACTTC.

The CDR3 region has the DNA TGTGCCAGCAGCCGCGACAGATCCTACGAGCAGTACTTC. It translates to CASSRDRSYEQYF. The chain uses TRBV6-2 or TRBV6-3 and TRBJ2-7; possible D gene TRBD1, 5 bases. The CDR3 length is 13 residues. Trimming stripped 6 bases from V and 1 base from J, with 10 bases between. Germline V gives CDR1 MNHEY, CDR2 SVGEGT.

V gene TRBV19 combines with J gene TRBJ1-5, with D perhaps matching TRBD1 (5 bases). The ends were cut back, 1 base at V and 4 bases at J, with 20 bases in the middle. The CDR3 has 18 amino acids. Per the germline V gene, CDR1 is LNHDA and CDR2 is SQIVND (reference sequence). In DNA, the CDR3 is TGTGCCAGTAGTATAGGAGTCCGGGACTTAGGTTCTAATCAGCCCCAGCATTTT. The encoded protein is CASSIGVRDLGSNQPQHF.

The rearrangement joins TRBV19 to TRBJ1-5; D is ambiguous. V dropped 3 bases and J dropped 4 bases, with 7 bases sitting between them. Germline CDR1 and CDR2: LNHDA and SQIVND (reference sequence). The CDR3 runs to 13 residues. CDR3 sequence (DNA): TGTGCCAGTAGTATTTCGGGGAATCAGCCCCAGCATTTT. Translated: CASSISGNQPQHF.

A word on this clone: The identical CDR3 is also encoded by other nucleotide sequences in the sample. The V gene is TRBV5-1, the J gene TRBJ1-1; D perhaps matches TRBD1 (5 bases). Germline V gene sequence: CDR1 SGHRS, CDR2 YFSETQ. This CDR3 has 13 amino acids. V was clipped by 4 bases and J by 1 base, with 8 bases between them. This chain's CDR3 is CASSLTGNTEAFF. In DNA form, the CDR3 reads TGCGCCAGCAGCCTTACAGGGAACACTGAAGCTTTCTTT.

The chain employs TRBV19 and TRBJ2-2; D remains ambiguous. Germline V gene data show CDR1 as LNHDA and CDR2 as SQIVND (reference sequence). CDR3 length: 17 amino acids. V lost 0 bases and J lost 6, with 17 bases in between. CDR3 in amino acids: CASSIEKGGHFPGELFF. CDR3 in DNA: TGTGCCAGTAGTATAGAAAAAGGCGGCCATTTCCCCGGGGAGCTGTTTTTT.

The gene calls are TRBV29-1 and TRBJ2-1; 9 bases match TRBD2. V lost 6 bases to trimming and J lost 7 bases; unmatched junction nucleotides: 10. Germline values: CDR1 SQVTM, CDR2 ANQGSEA. This CDR3 is built from 14 residues. CDR3 amino acids: CSVLLAGRVNEQFF. The CDR3 coding sequence is TGCAGCGTCCTTCTAGCGGGGAGGGTAAATGAGCAGTTCTTC.

This chain connects TRBV19 to TRBJ2-1; 7 bases line up with TRBD1. Germline-derived CDR1 and CDR2 are LNHDA and SQIVND (reference sequence). This CDR3 has 11 amino acids. V was clipped by 7 bases and J by 7 bases; unmatched bases: 1. The CDR3 reads CASTGGNEQFF. The CDR3 DNA is TGTGCCAGTACAGGGGGAAATGAGCAGTTCTTC.

V is TRBV13 and J is TRBJ2-5; no clear D. CDR3 size: 12 residues. The V gene lost 5 bases and the J gene lost 4 bases, with 8 bases spanning the gap. The germline V gene encodes CDR1 PRHDT and CDR2 FYEKMQ (reference sequence). CDR3 bases: TGTGCCAGCAGCGCGTTGTTAGAGACCCAGTACTTC. It yields the protein CASSALLETQYF.

The chain links TRBV27 to TRBJ1-5; the D gene is possibly TRBD1 (6 bases). The ends were cut back, 0 bases at V and 3 bases at J, with 6 bases in the middle. There are 14 residues in the CDR3. The germline V gene has CDR1 MNHEY and CDR2 SMNVEV (reference sequence). The CDR3 region has the DNA TGTGCCAGCAGTTTATCGGGACACAATCAGCCCCAGCATTTT. Translated, it gives CASSLSGHNQPQHF.

The chain has TRBV29-1 and TRBJ2-1, with TRBD1 as a possible D gene (6 bases). V was shortened by 0 bases and J by 4 bases, with 7 bases between the two germline ends. The V gene's germline CDR1 is SQVTM and CDR2 ANQGSEA. CDR3 length equals 13 residues. In nucleotides, the CDR3 is TGCAGCGTTGAAGAGGACAGTTACAATGAGCAGTTCTTC. As protein: CSVEEDSYNEQFF.

The V and J genes are TRBV2 and TRBJ2-7; 11 nucleotides match TRBD2. CDR1 is SNHLY and CDR2 is FYNNEI in the germline V gene. The trim removed 7 bases at V and 0 bases at J, leaving 5 bases unmatched. CDR3 length: 15 amino acids. The CDR3 sequence: CASTETSGGSYEQYF. CDR3 coding DNA: TGTGCCAGCACAGAAACTAGCGGGGGCTCCTACGAGCAGTACTTC.